A single sample is the source of the 2 T cell receptor beta chains below, sequenced in a study of blood T cell repertoires in COVID-19. The protocol was immunoSEQ multiplex PCR, while the TCRdb copy is restricted to in-frame clones and leaves out a portion. The data contain roughly 90,000 clones, roughly 80% of them singletons. Sequencing was carried out using peripheral blood. All receptors come from an elderly woman with active or convalescent COVID-19.

The chain links TRBV7-9 to TRBJ2-5, with D maybe TRBD2 (5 bases). V shed 6 bases and J shed 5 bases, with 10 bases lying between them. CDR1 is SEHNR, CDR2 FQNEAQ, per germline (reference sequence). This CDR3 comprises 12 residues. The CDR3 sequence is CASRDSRETQYF. In DNA form, the CDR3 reads TGTGCCAGCAGGGACTCTCGGGAGACCCAGTACTTC. The variable domain in full, completed from reference TRBV7-9 and TRBJ2-5, reads DTGVSQNPRHKITKRGQNVTFRCDPISEHNRLYWYRQTLGQGPEFLTYFQNEAQLEKSRLLSDRFSAERPKGSFSTLEIQRTEQGDSAMYLCASRDSRETQYFGPGTRLLVL.

The chain links TRBV5-1 to TRBJ2-6, with a possible D match to TRBD1 (5 bases). The CDR3 is 16 residues long. Trimming removed 4 bases at V and 0 bases at J, with 11 bases between. The germline CDR1 and CDR2 sequences are SGHRS and YFSETQ. CDR3 protein: CASSRGASSGANVLTF. In nucleotides, the CDR3 is TGCGCCAGCAGCAGGGGCGCGAGCTCTGGGGCCAACGTCCTGACTTTC.